This T cell receptor beta chain originates from a study of identical twins. Study results and limitations: The presence of invariant MAIT and iNKT cells could partly confound analyses of zero-insertion sequences.

Trimming at V came to 10 bases and at J to 5 bases, leaving 8 bases not matched to a gene. The CDR3 is made up of 15 amino acids. Germline CDR1 SEHNR, CDR2 FQNEAQ (reference sequence). The sample holds one count of this clonotype. What it recognizes is unknown. TCRdb processed the 5' RACE reads anew with MiXCR; each CDR3 protein has one entry. The data show about 690,000 distinct CDR3 sequences, 21% seen once. This same sample was also part of a study on T cells expressing NK-cell markers. That report notes: There were seven HCMV-seropositive donors and one seronegative donor among the eight sequenced. The CD3+CD56-NKG2C+ fraction of several donors was also led by these clonotypes.

V gene TRBV7-9 combines with J gene TRBJ2-5; 15 nucleotides match TRBD2. The specimen was PBMCs. This receptor was obtained from a woman under 30 in good health. The CDR3 nucleotides are TGTGCCACCCGGACCGGGACTAGCGGGGGGGAGACCCAGTACTTC. Its translation: CATRTGTSGGETQYF.